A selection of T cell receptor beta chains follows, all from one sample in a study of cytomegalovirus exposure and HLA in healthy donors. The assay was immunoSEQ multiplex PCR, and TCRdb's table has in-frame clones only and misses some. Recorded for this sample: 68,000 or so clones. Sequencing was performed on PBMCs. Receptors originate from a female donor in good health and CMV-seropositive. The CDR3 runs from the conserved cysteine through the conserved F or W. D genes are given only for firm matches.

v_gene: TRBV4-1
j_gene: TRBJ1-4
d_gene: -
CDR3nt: TGCGCCAGCAGCCAACCGGGTCGCGGACTGGGAAAACTGTTTTTT
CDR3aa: CASSQPGRGLGKLFF

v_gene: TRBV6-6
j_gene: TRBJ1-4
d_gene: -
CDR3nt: TGTGCCAGCAGTTACTCTGGTCTGGTGCGGGAAAAACTGTTTTTT
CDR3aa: CASSYSGLVREKLFF

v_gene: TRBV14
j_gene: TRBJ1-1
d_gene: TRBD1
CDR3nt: TGTGCCAGCAGCCAAGCCGGGACAGGGAGGACTGAAGCTTTCTTT
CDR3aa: CASSQAGTGRTEAFF

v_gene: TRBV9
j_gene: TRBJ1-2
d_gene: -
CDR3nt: TGTGCCAGCAGCCCAGGGGACATCGGCTATGGCTACACCTTC
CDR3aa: CASSPGDIGYGYTF

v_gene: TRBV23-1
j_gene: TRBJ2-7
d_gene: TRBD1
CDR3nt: TGCGCCAGCAACCAGGGGTCCCAAACAGGGGGCCTTAACGCTTACGAGCAGTACTTC
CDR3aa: CASNQGSQTGGLNAYEQYF

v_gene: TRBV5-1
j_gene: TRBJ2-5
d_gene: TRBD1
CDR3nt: TGCGCCAGCAGCTACAGACAGGGACGAGAGACCCAGTACTTC
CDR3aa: CASSYRQGRETQYF

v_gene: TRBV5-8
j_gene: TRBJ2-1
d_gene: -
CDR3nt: TGTGCCAGCAGCCGGTTAGGGGTCGGCCCCTACAATGAGCAGTTCTTC
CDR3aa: CASSRLGVGPYNEQFF

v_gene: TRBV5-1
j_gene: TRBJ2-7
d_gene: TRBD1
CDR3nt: TGCGCCAGCAGCTTGGGACAGGGGCCCTACGAGCAGTACTTC
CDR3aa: CASSLGQGPYEQYF

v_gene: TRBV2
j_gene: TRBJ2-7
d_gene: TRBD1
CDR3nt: TGTGCCAGCAGCGTATCGATTGGACAGGGGGCATACGAGCAGTACTTC
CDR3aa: CASSVSIGQGAYEQYF

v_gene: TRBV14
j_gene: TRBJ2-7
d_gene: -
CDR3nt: TGTGCCAGCAGCCACCTTAGCGGAACCTACGAGCAGTACTTC
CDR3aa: CASSHLSGTYEQYF

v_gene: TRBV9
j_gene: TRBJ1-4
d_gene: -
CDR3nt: TGTGCCAGCAGCGGGCCAACTAATGAAAAACTGTTTTTT
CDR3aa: CASSGPTNEKLFF

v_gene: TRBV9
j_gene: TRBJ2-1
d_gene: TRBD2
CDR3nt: TGTGCCAGCAGCGCCCGGGACTACAACAATGAGCAGTTCTTC
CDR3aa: CASSARDYNNEQFF

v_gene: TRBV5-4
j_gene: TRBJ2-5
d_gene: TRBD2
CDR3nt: TGTGCCAGCAGAACCCGGGAGGGGGAGACCCAGTACTTC
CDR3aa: CASRTREGETQYF

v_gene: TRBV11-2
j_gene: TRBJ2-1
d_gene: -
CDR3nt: TGTGCCAGCAGCTTAGAGTCCCTAGTCAATGAGCAGTTCTTC
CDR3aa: CASSLESLVNEQFF

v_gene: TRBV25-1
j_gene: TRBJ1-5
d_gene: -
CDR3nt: TGTGCCAGCAGTGCGGGGAACCAGCCCCAGCATTTT
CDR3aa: CASSAGNQPQHF

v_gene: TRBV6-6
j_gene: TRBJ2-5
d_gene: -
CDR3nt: TGTGCCAGCAGCTCCCTGGGAGGGGGAAAGTACTTC
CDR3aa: CASSSLGGGKYF

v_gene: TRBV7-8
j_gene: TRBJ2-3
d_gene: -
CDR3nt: TGTGCCAGCAGCCAACTAGCTCCGCCCACAGATACGCAGTATTTT
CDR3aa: CASSQLAPPTDTQYF

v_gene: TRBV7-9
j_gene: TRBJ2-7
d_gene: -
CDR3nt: TGTGCCAGCAGCTTATATGAGTGGGGGCGGAGCTCCTACGAGCAGTACTTC
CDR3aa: CASSLYEWGRSSYEQYF

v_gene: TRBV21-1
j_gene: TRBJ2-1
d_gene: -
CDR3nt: TGTGCCAGCAGCAAATTGGGGAGGAACTCCTACAATGAGCAGTTCTTC
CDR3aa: CASSKLGRNSYNEQFF

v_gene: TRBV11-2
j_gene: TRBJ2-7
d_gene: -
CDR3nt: TGTGCCAGCAGCTTAACTAGGTACGAGCAGTACTTC
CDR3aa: CASSLTRYEQYF

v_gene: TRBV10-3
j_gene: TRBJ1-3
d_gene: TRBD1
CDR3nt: TGTGCCATCATGGACTGGACAGGGGGGGACACCATATATTTT
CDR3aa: CAIMDWTGGDTIYF

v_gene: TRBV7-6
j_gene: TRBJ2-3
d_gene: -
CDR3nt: TGTGCCAGCAGCTTAGCGCTGGCTTTGGGCACAGATACGCAGTATTTT
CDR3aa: CASSLALALGTDTQYF

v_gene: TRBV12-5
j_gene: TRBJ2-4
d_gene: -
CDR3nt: TGTGCTAGTGGTGCCAGGGAGGCGGGCATTCAGTACTTC
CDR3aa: CASGAREAGIQYF

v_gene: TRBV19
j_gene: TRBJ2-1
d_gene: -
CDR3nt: TGTGCCAGTAGCGGAGCTTCCAGCGGGGAGCAGTTCTTC
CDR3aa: CASSGASSGEQFF

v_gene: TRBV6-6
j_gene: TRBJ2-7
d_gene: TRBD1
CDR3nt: TGTGCCAGCAGTTACGGGACAGGGACCTACGAGCAGTACTTC
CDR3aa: CASSYGTGTYEQYF

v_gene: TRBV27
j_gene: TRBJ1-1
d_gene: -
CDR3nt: TGTGCCAGCAGGCCAGGCCAATTTATGAACACTGAAGCTTTCTTT
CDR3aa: CASRPGQFMNTEAFF

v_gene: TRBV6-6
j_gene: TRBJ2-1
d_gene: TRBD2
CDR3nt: TGTGCCAGCAGTTACTCGGGCGGGGGCTCCTACAATGAGCAGTTCTTC
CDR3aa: CASSYSGGGSYNEQFF

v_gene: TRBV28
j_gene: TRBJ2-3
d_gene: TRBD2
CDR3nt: TGTGCCAGCAGCCTTGGACTAGCCGGCACAGATACGCAGTATTTT
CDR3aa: CASSLGLAGTDTQYF

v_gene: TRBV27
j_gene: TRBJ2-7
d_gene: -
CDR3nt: TGTGCCAGCAGTCCCCCCAGGGGCACCTACGAGCAGTACTTC
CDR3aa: CASSPPRGTYEQYF

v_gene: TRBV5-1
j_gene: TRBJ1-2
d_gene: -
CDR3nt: TGCGCCAGCGGCCCTAGGGGACTAAAGCCAGATGGCTACACCTTC
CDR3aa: CASGPRGLKPDGYTF

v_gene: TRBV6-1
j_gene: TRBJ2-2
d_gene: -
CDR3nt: TGTGCCACCAACCCCCGGGGAGAAAGCACCGGGGAGCTGTTTTTT
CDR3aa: CATNPRGESTGELFF

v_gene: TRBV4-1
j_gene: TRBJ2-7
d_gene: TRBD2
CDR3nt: TGCGCCAGCAGCTCTCGACTAGCGCTTAGCTCCTACGAGCAGTACTTC
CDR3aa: CASSSRLALSSYEQYF

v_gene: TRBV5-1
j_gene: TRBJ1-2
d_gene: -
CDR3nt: TGCGCCAGCAGTCCCCGGGCCGGAACAGGGTCAGTGAAAGGCTACACCTTC
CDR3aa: CASSPRAGTGSVKGYTF

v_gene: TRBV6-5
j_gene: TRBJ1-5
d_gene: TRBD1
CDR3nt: TGTGCCAGCAGAGGACAGGGAGGCAATCAGCCCCAGCATTTT
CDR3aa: CASRGQGGNQPQHF